These T cell receptor beta chains were read from a single sample in a study of T cells in Graves' hyperthyroidism and ophthalmopathy. MiXCR was run by TCRdb on the multiplex PCR reads, yielding one entry per CDR3 protein. The table includes roughly 380,000 distinct CDR3 sequences, roughly 18% detected once. The sample was blood. The receptors were gathered from a middle-aged woman with Graves' ophthalmopathy. Both conserved end residues are trimmed from each CDR3. Each record gives: J gene, V gene, CDR3 protein.

TRBJ1-5,TRBV19,ASSIASNQPQR
TRBJ1-5,TRBV20-1,SASGTVEQPQH
TRBJ2-7,TRBV10-2,ASSEGGLEQY
TRBJ2-5,TRBV6-1,ASSVLKVPY
TRBJ2-3,TRBV28,ASGGMSSLDTQY
TRBJ2-7,TRBV28,ASSSRQNLREQY
TRBJ1-5,TRBV20-1,SARDRGPHNQPQH
TRBJ2-7,TRBV20-1,SARDRGYEQY
TRBJ2-5,TRBV25-1,ASSEFGVKETQY
TRBJ2-7,TRBV12-3/TRBV12-4,ASSLKWRIEQY
TRBJ1-1,TRBV6-1,ASSREGATEAF
TRBJ1-1,TRBV28,ASSLDSAMNTEAF
TRBJ1-2,TRBV9,ASSAQGGAKGYT
TRBJ2-7,TRBV19,ASSIGSEQY
TRBJ2-1,TRBV20-1,SANTVGTRNNEQF
TRBJ2-2,TRBV11-2,ASSLGGTGFTGELF
TRBJ1-1,TRBV4-3,ASSQEWTVNTEAF
TRBJ1-2,TRBV27,ASSLGGALSYGYT
TRBJ1-1,TRBV29-1,SVPGWGEAF
TRBJ2-7,TRBV29-1,SVDGGGYEQY
TRBJ1-2,TRBV15,ATSREGGYGYT
TRBJ1-5,TRBV6-1,ASTRGEGGNQPQH
TRBJ2-1,TRBV27,ASTMTPGNEQF
TRBJ2-7,TRBV3-1,ASSTAGGGIYEQY
TRBJ1-5,TRBV28,ASNPGGQPQH
TRBJ2-7,TRBV3-1,ASSAGLAGAEQY
TRBJ2-7,TRBV20-1,SASQGAGSYEQY
TRBJ1-3,TRBV6-2/TRBV6-3,ASSYSGTSLGDTIY
TRBJ2-2,TRBV27,AGSSRDRVTGELF
TRBJ1-3,TRBV6-5,ASSSAVTLGNTIY
TRBJ1-2,TRBV6-2/TRBV6-3,ASSSRITNYGYT
TRBJ1-2,TRBV28,ASSYVQGPAYGYT
TRBJ1-2,TRBV30,AWAPGGGGYT
TRBJ1-2,TRBV12-3/TRBV12-4,ASSLRGARGRDGYT
TRBJ1-1,TRBV7-2,ASSSTQGLSTEAF